Detailed here is one TCR beta chain. This CDR3 has 16 residues. V was clipped by 3 bases and J by 5 bases; unmatched bases: 10. The germline gives CDR1 SGDLS, CDR2 YYNGEE. The data originate from a study of shared clonotypes between healthy human individuals. TCRdb keeps only in-frame clones here, not all; method: immunoSEQ multiplex PCR. The sample includes roughly 1,600,000 clones, around 98.5% of them seen just once. Input material: naive CD4+ T cells sorted from blood. The subset was: CD45RA+ positively selected. This sequence joins TRBV9 and TRBJ2-7; 11 positions match TRBD2. The receptor was isolated from a man aged 30-40 years in good health. CDR3 nucleotides: TGTGCCAGCAGCGCCATAATAGCGGGAGGGCACCACGAGCAGTACTTC. It specifies CASSAIIAGGHHEQYF.